These 22 T cell receptor beta chains were sequenced from one sample in a study of T cell responses to AZD1222 COVID-19 vaccine. Assay: immunoSEQ multiplex PCR; the TCRdb copy retains only in-frame clones and omits some. The table records 95,000 to 150,000 clones, 85% to 95% of them present only once. Sequenced here: peripheral blood, sampled on day 0 of AZD1222 vaccination. These receptors were taken from an adult in good health.

This chain connects TRBV7-6 to TRBJ2-1; possibly TRBD1 for D (6 bases). CDR1 is SGHVS and CDR2 is FNYEAQ in the germline V gene. Trimming took 1 base from V and 2 from J, leaving 9 bases between them. There are 15 residues in the CDR3. CDR3 amino acids: CASSLDQGTYNEQFF. CDR3 bases: TGTGCCAGCAGCTTAGATCAGGGGACCTACAATGAGCAGTTCTTC.

This clone was seen a single time. The V and J genes are TRBV7-2 and TRBJ1-1; tentative D call: TRBD1 (5 bases). Trimming stripped 4 bases from V and 1 base from J, with 16 bases between. Germline V lookup: CDR1 SGHTA, CDR2 FQGNSA. The CDR3 covers 16 residues. The CDR3 DNA reads as TGTGCCAGCAGCTATACCCCCGGAGGGACGAACACTGAAGCTTTCTTT. Amino acid sequence: CASSYTPGGTNTEAFF.

V usage is TRBV11-3 and J usage is TRBJ2-7; perhaps TRBD2 as D (6 bases). CDR1 is SGHNT and CDR2 is YENEEA in the germline V gene. The length of the CDR3 is 15 residues. V was cut by 1 base and J by 3 bases, with 13 bases left in between. CDR3 DNA sequence: TGTGCCAGCAGCTTAGGGGGGGACTCCCTCTACGAGCAGTACGTC. Encoded protein: CASSLGGDSLYEQYV.

CDR3 nucleotides: TGTGCCTGGAGTGTAGTAGGGGGGCATGGCTACACCTTC. It encodes CAWSVVGGHGYTF. The chain joins TRBV30 to TRBJ1-2; D is perhaps TRBD1 (6 bases). The CDR3 has 13 residues. V was cut by 0 bases and J by 6 bases, with 11 bases left in between. The V gene's germline CDR1 is GTSNPN and CDR2 SVGIG (reference sequence).

The gene calls are TRBV10-3 and TRBJ1-2, with D possibly being TRBD1 (5 bases). Trimming took 3 bases from V and 3 from J, leaving 20 bases between them. The CDR3 length is 17 residues. Germline CDR1 and CDR2: ENHRY and SYGVKD. The CDR3, as DNA: TGTGCCATCAGTGACCCATACGGGGGGACCCGGGACTATGGCTACACCTTC. Protein product: CAISDPYGGTRDYGYTF.

The chain links TRBV7-2 to TRBJ1-1; TRBD1 is a possible D gene (5 bases). Trimming cost V 2 bases and J 2 bases, with 12 bases left between them. The CDR3 extends over 15 amino acids. Germline CDR1 is SGHTA and CDR2 is FQGNSA. As DNA, the CDR3 is TGTGCCAGCAGCTTACGAGGGGTATTAAACACTGAAGCTTTCTTT. It is translated as CASSLRGVLNTEAFF.

With respect to this clone: One end of the junction varies from germline; a read error may be responsible. The chain carries TRBV7-7 and TRBJ1-2; D ambiguous. Germline V lookup: CDR1 SSHAT, CDR2 FNYEAQ (reference sequence). CDR3 length equals 15 residues. The CDR3: CASSLSLHRRYGYTF. The CDR3 coding sequence is TGTGCTAGCAGCTTAAGTTTACATCGGAGGTATGGCTACACCTTC.

The rearrangement uses TRBV27 and TRBJ2-3; possible D gene TRBD2, 7 bases. V was clipped by 11 bases and J by 1 base, with 28 bases between them. This CDR3 spans 18 amino acids. Germline V CDR1 and CDR2: MNHEY, SMNVEV (reference sequence). CDR3 in amino acids: CAPIGTNVPGGRTDTQYF. As DNA, the CDR3 is TGTGCCCCTATCGGGACAAACGTGCCGGGGGGCCGCACAGATACGCAGTATTTT.

This chain uses TRBV10-3 with TRBJ1-2; D is ambiguous. Trimming took off 10 bases at V and 4 bases at J, with 16 bases between the two ends. From germline, CDR1 is ENHRY and CDR2 SYGVKD. CDR3 length equals 13 residues. The CDR3 DNA reads TGTGCCACCAAAACGGGCATCCTCTATGGCTACACCTTC. Translated: CATKTGILYGYTF.

A single count supports this clone. The chain employs TRBV4-1 and TRBJ2-3; D is perhaps TRBD1 or TRBD2 (5 bases each). V dropped 1 base and J dropped 2 bases, with 16 bases sitting between them. The CDR3 runs 17 residues. Germline lookup yields CDR1 MGHRA and CDR2 YSYEKL. CDR3 bases: TGCGCCAGCAGCCAAGGGTTCCAGCGAGGGGCCACAGATACGCAGTATTTT. Translation: CASSQGFQRGATDTQYF.

This CDR3 is CASSARGQGVGNTGELFF. Written as DNA, the CDR3 is TGTGCCAGCAGCGCGAGGGGTCAGGGTGTGGGGAACACCGGGGAGCTGTTTTTT. The chain has TRBV9 and TRBJ2-2; perhaps D is TRBD1 or TRBD2 (5 bases each). V was cut by 3 bases and J by 1 base, with 19 bases left in between. The CDR3 sequence is 18 residues long. Per the germline V gene, CDR1 is SGDLS and CDR2 is YYNGEE.

The chain employs TRBV9 and TRBJ1-4; TRBD1 is a possible D gene (5 bases). V gave up 4 bases and J gave up 2 bases, with 15 bases separating them. CDR1 and CDR2 from the germline V gene are SGDLS and YYNGEE. The CDR3 length is 16 residues. The CDR3 sequence: CASSPLGGYTNEKLFF. The CDR3 DNA is TGTGCCAGCAGCCCACTTGGGGGTTACACTAATGAAAAACTGTTTTTT. Full variable domain (rest looked up from reference TRBV9 and TRBJ1-4): DSGVTQTPKHLITATGQRVTLRCSPRSGDLSVYWYQQSLDQGLQFLIQYYNGEERAKGNILERFSAQQFPDLHSELNLSSLELGDSALYFCASSPLGGYTNEKLFFGSGTQLSVL.

This clone occurred once. This chain connects TRBV30 to TRBJ1-5; 9 nucleotides align to TRBD1. The CDR3 is 19 amino acids. The J segment lost 0 bases and the V segment lost 2 bases, leaving 14 bases of the junction unmatched. CDR1 GTSNPN and CDR2 SVGIG come from the germline V gene (reference sequence). In DNA form, the CDR3 reads TGTGCCTGGAGTCCTAACCCCTACAGGGGGCTTTATAGCAATCAGCCCCAGCATTTT. Residues: CAWSPNPYRGLYSNQPQHF.

This rearrangement joins TRBV2 to TRBJ1-1; D unclear. Germline CDR1 and CDR2: SNHLY and FYNNEI. Trimming stripped 3 bases from V and 1 base from J, with 6 bases between. The CDR3 runs to 13 residues. The DNA of the CDR3 is TGTGCCAGCAGTGAGCGGTGGAACACTGAAGCTTTCTTT. Its protein is CASSERWNTEAFF.

The chain recombines TRBV7-3 with TRBJ1-1, with D maybe TRBD1 (6 bases). Trimming removed 5 bases from V and 2 bases from J, with 15 bases in between. Germline V CDR1 and CDR2: SGHTA, FQGTGA. The CDR3 has 15 residues. CDR3 nucleotide sequence: TGTGCCAGCAGCGCCCAGGCAGGGGCCAACACTGAAGCTTTCTTT. This translates into CASSAQAGANTEAFF.

The chain carries TRBV11-3 and TRBJ1-1, with D perhaps TRBD1 (5 bases). Deletions cut 7 bases from V and 8 bases from J, with 23 bases between. The CDR3 loop spans 15 amino acids. Germline CDR1 and CDR2: SGHNT and YENEEA. The CDR3 reads CASTERGGPMGEAFF. The DNA for the CDR3 is TGTGCCAGCACCGAGAGGGGTGGGCCCATGGGGGAAGCTTTCTTT. Supplemented by reference TRBV11-3 and TRBJ1-1, the full variable domain reads EAGVVQSPRYKIIEKKQPVAFWCNPISGHNTLYWYLQNLGQGPELLIRYENEEAVDDSQLPKDRFSAERLKGVDSTLKIQPAELGDSAVYLCASTERGGPMGEAFFGQGTRLTVV.

Note on this clone: At the DNA level, this CDR3 is encoded by other sequences in the same sample as well. The chain couples TRBV6-5 to TRBJ1-6; TRBD1 is a possible D gene (6 bases). V was cut by 4 bases and J by 10 bases, with 11 bases left in between. The CDR3 is 13 residues long. Germline V CDR1 and CDR2: MNHEY, SVGAGI. The CDR3 DNA reads TGTGCCAGCAGTTGGGACACAGGATCACCCCTCCACTTT. Protein sequence: CASSWDTGSPLHF.

The chain recombines TRBV6-1 with TRBJ1-2; D is ambiguous. V was shortened by 0 bases and J by 4 bases, with 6 bases between the two germline ends. Germline CDR1 and CDR2: MNHNS and SASEGT. There are 13 residues in the CDR3. DNA for the CDR3: TGTGCCAGCAGTGAAGCGGGGAGCTATGGCTACACCTTC. It codes for CASSEAGSYGYTF.

The V and J genes are TRBV19 and TRBJ1-1; 8 positions agree with TRBD1. This CDR3 spans 14 amino acids. V was pared by 10 bases and J by 2 bases, with 9 bases of the junction left unmatched. CDR1 LNHDA and CDR2 SQIVND come from the germline V gene (reference sequence). Here the CDR3 DNA reads TGTGCCACCCAGGACAGGGCGTACAACACTGAAGCTTTCTTT. It codes for CATQDRAYNTEAFF.

The chain recombines TRBV27 with TRBJ2-3; 7 bases match TRBD2. With V trimmed by 1 base and J by 4 bases, 5 bases remained unmatched. Germline CDR1 MNHEY, CDR2 SMNVEV (reference sequence). The CDR3 is 15 residues long. The CDR3 sequence: CASSLYWGRADTQYF. The CDR3 DNA follows: TGTGCCAGCAGTTTATATTGGGGGAGGGCAGATACGCAGTATTTT.

This chain links TRBV30 with TRBJ1-5, with 10 positions matching TRBD1. The CDR3 length is 20 residues. V lost 1 base and J lost 1; bases outside the gene matches: 16. Per germline, CDR1 GTSNPN and CDR2 SVGIG (reference sequence). CDR3: CAWSGLIKDRGTQSNQPQHF. The DNA of the CDR3 is TGTGCCTGGAGTGGATTGATTAAGGACAGGGGGACTCAGAGCAATCAGCCCCAGCATTTT.

This chain connects TRBV4-1 to TRBJ2-7, with TRBD1 matching over 9 bases. J lost 1 base, V lost 4 bases, and 5 bases had no gene match. CDR1 and CDR2 from the germline V gene are MGHRA and YSYEKL. The CDR3 contains 15 residues. The CDR3 region has the DNA TGCGCCAGCAGCCGGACCGGGACAGGGTCCTACGAGCAGTACTTC. The encoded protein is CASSRTGTGSYEQYF.